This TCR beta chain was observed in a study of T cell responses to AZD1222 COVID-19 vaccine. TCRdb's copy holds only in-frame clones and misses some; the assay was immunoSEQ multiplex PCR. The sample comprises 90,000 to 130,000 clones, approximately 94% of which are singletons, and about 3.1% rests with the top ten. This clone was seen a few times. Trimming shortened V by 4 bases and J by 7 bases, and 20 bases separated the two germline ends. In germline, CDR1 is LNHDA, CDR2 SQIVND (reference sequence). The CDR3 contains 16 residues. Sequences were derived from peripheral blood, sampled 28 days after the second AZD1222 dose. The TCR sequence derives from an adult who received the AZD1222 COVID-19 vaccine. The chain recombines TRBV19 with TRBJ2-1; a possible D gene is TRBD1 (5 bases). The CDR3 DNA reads TGTGCCAGTAGTAGAAGGACAAATCAAGTGGCAAATGAGCAGTTCTTC. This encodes CASSRRTNQVANEQFF.